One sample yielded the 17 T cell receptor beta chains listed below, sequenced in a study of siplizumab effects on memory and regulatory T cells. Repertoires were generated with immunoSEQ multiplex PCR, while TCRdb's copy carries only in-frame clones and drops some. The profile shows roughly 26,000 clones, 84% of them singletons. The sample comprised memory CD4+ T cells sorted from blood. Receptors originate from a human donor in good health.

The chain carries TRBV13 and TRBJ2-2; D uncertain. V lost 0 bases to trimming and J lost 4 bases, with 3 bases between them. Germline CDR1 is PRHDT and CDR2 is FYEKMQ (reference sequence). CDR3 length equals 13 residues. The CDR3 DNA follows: TGTGCCAGCAGCTTAGGAGGCACCGGGGAGCTGTTTTTT. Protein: CASSLGGTGELFF.

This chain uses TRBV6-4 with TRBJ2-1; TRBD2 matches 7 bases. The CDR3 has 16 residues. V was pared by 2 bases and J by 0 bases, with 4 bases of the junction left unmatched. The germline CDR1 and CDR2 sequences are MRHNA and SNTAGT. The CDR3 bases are TGTGCCAGCAGTGACGGCGGGAGTGTCTCCTACAATGAGCAGTTCTTC. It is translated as CASSDGGSVSYNEQFF.

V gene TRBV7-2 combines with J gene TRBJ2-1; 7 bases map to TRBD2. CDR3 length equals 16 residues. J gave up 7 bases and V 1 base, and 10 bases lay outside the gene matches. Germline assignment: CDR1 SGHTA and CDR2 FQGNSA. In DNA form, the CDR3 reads TGTGCCAGCAGCTTAGGTCGCGGGAGCTCGGGAAATGAGCAGTTCTTC. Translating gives CASSLGRGSSGNEQFF.

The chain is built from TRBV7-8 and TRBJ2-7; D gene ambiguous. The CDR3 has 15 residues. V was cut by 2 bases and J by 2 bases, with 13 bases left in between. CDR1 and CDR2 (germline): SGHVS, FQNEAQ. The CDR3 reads CASSLLRQVAYEQYF. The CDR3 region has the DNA TGTGCCAGCAGCTTATTACGGCAGGTAGCCTACGAGCAGTACTTC.

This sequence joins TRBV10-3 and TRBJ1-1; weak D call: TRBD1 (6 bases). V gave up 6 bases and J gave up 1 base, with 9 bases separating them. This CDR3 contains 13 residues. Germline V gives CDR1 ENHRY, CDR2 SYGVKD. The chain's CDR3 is CAISTGPNTEAFF. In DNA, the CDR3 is TGTGCCATCAGCACAGGGCCGAACACTGAAGCTTTCTTT.

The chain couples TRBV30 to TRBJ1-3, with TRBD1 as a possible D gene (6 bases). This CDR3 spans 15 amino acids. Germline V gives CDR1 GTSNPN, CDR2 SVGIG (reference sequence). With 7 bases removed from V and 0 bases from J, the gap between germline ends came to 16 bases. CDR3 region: CASRPGQPSGNTIYF. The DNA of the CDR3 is TGTGCCTCCAGGCCGGGACAACCCTCTGGAAACACCATATATTTT.

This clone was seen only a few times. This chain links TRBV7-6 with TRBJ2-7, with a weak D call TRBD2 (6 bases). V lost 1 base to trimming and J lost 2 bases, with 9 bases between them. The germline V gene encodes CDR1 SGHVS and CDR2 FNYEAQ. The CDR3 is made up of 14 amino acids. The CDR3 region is CASSLGTSTYEQYF. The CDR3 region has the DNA TGTGCCAGCAGCTTAGGCACTAGCACCTACGAGCAGTACTTC.

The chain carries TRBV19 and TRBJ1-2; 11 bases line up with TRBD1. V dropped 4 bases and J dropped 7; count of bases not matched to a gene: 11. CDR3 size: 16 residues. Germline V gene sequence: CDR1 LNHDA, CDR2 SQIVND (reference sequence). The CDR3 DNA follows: TGTGCCAGTAGTACCTCCCGGGACAGGGGGACGCGTGGCTACACCTTC. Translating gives CASSTSRDRGTRGYTF.

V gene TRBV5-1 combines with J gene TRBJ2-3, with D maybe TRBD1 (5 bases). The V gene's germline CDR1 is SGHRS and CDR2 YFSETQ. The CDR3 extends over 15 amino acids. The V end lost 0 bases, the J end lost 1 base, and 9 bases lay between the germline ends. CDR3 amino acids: CASSLGGWGTDTQYF. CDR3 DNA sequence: TGCGCCAGCAGCTTGGGGGGCTGGGGCACAGATACGCAGTATTTT.

The CDR3 sequence: CASKGAGAHEQYF. The CDR3 nucleotides are TGTGCCAGTAAGGGGGCGGGAGCCCACGAGCAGTACTTC. The rearrangement links TRBV19 to TRBJ2-7, with D perhaps TRBD1 or TRBD2 (7 bases each). The CDR3 has 13 amino acids. CDR1 and CDR2 from the germline V gene are LNHDA and SQIVND (reference sequence). Trimming pared 7 bases from V and 5 bases from J, leaving 15 bases between.

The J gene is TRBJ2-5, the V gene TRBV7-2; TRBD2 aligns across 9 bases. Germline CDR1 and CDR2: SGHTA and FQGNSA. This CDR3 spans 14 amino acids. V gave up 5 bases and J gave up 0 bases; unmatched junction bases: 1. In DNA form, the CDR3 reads TGTGCCAGCAGCCGGACTAGCGACCAAGAGACCCAGTACTTC. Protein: CASSRTSDQETQYF.

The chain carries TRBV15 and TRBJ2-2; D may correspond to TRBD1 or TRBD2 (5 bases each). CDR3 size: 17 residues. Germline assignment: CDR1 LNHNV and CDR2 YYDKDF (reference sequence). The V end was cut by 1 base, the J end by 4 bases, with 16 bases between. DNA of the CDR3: TGTGCCACCAGCAGAGGGGACGCCTTGCGTGTCACCGGGGAGCTGTTTTTT. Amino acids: CATSRGDALRVTGELFF.

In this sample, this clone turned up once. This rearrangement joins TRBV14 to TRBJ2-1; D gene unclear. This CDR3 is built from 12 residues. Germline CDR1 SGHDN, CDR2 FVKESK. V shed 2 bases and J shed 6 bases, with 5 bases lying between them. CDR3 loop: CASSQTANEQFF. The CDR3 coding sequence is TGTGCCAGCAGCCAAACTGCCAATGAGCAGTTCTTC.

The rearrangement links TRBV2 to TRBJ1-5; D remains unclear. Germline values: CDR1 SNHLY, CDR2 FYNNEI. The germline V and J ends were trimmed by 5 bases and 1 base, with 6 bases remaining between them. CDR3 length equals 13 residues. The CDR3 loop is CASSPGSNQPQHF. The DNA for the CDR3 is TGTGCCAGCAGTCCCGGGAGCAATCAGCCCCAGCATTTT.

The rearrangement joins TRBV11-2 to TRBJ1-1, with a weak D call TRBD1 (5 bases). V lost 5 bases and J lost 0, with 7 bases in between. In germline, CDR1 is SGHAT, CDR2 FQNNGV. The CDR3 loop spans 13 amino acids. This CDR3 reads CASSQTVNTEAFF. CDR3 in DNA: TGTGCCAGCAGCCAGACAGTGAACACTGAAGCTTTCTTT.

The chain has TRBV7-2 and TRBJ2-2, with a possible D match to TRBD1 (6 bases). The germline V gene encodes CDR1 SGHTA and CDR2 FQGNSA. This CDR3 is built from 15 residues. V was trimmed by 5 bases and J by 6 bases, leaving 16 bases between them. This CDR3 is CASSAYGQQAGELFF. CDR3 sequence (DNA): TGTGCCAGCAGCGCCTACGGACAGCAAGCCGGGGAGCTGTTTTTT.

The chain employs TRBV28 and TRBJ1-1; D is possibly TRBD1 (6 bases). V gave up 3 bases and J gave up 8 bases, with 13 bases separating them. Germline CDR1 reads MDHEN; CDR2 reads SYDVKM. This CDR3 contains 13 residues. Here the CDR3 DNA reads TGTGCCAGCAGTTTCCGTAGGGGGGCGGAAGCTTTCTTT. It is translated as CASSFRRGAEAFF.